The 2 T cell receptor beta chains in this list originate from one sample, sequenced in a study of CD8 T cells in ankylosing spondylitis. Study conclusions and caveats: Seven to nine highly homologous variants formed a TCR beta motif that appeared characteristic of ankylosing spondylitis blood.

TCRdb fed the 5' RACE reads into MiXCR, producing one record per CDR3 protein. Of 200,000 to 250,000 distinct CDR3 sequences listed, roughly 18% are singletons. Their recognized antigens are unknown. Input material: blood, either unsorted or a sorted T cell fraction (not recorded which). The receptors were sampled from a male donor with ankylosing spondylitis.

The chain uses TRBV20-1 and TRBJ1-1, with D unclear. Between the trimmed V and J ends, which lost 6 bases and 0 bases, there was a span of 8 bases. The CDR3 totals 12 residues. Germline V gene sequence: CDR1 DFQATT, CDR2 SNEGSKA (reference sequence). CDR3 region: CSARALNTEAFF. The CDR3 DNA sequence: TGCAGTGCCCGGGCCCTGAACACTGAAGCTTTCTTT.

This clonotype showed up just a few times. The rearrangement links TRBV7-9 to TRBJ2-3; no firm D call. The CDR3 has 14 residues. The germline V gene has CDR1 SEHNR and CDR2 FQNEAQ (reference sequence). The V gene lost 1 base and the J gene lost 0 bases, with 5 bases spanning the gap. Written as DNA, the CDR3 is TGTGCCAGCAGCTTAGTCTACAGCACAGATACGCAGTATTTT. Translating it yields CASSLVYSTDTQYF.